The rows below give T cell receptor beta chains drawn from one sample of a study of beta chain features in type 1 diabetes. Sequencing was performed with immunoSEQ multiplex PCR; in TCRdb, only in-frame clones are kept and a portion is missing. The sample lists 300,000 to 350,000 clones; around an eighth were seen once. The sample consisted of naive CD4+ T cells from blood. The receptors originated from a woman in her late teens or twenties with type 1 diabetes. Both conserved end residues are part of each CDR3. D genes are given only for firm matches. Only part of the rows carry a size: once, few, many, or a class if the clone is expanded.

V,J,size,D,DNA,CDR3
TRBV7-9,TRBJ2-1,few,TRBD2,TGTGCCAGCAGCCGGACTAGCGGACTGTACAATGAGCAGTTCTTC,CASSRTSGLYNEQFF
TRBV18,TRBJ2-3,few,TRBD2,TGTGCCAGCTCACAGGGGATCGGCGGGGGATCCACAGATACGCAGTATTTT,CASSQGIGGGSTDTQYF
TRBV5-1,TRBJ2-1,-,TRBD2,TGCGCCAGCAGCTTGGGACTAGCGGGAGTCTCCTACAATGAGCAGTTCTTC,CASSLGLAGVSYNEQFF
TRBV27,TRBJ2-1,few,TRBD1,TGTGCCAGCAGTCTCCAGGGGGCTGAGCAGTTCTTC,CASSLQGAEQFF
TRBV6-6,TRBJ2-7,few,-,TGTGCCAGCAGTTACCAGGGCGGCCACTACGAGCAGTACTTC,CASSYQGGHYEQYF
TRBV11-2,TRBJ1-1,few,-,TGTGCCAGCAGCTCCAAACTCTCGGGCACTGAAGCTTTCTTT,CASSSKLSGTEAFF
TRBV10-3,TRBJ2-1,-,TRBD2,TGTGCCATCAGCGTAGCGGGGTCTGATGAGCAGTTCTTC,CAISVAGSDEQFF
TRBV12-5,TRBJ1-2,few,-,TGTGCTAGTGAGAGGTGGCCTTTTGACTCTACCCGGAGCTACACCTTC,CASERWPFDSTRSYTF
TRBV5-1,TRBJ2-5,few,TRBD1,TGCGCCAGCAGCTTGTTAGGGACAGCGTACCAAGAGACCCAGTACTTC,CASSLLGTAYQETQYF
TRBV29-1,TRBJ1-1,few,-,TGCAGCGTCCCCAGGAGGGGATGGAACACTGAAGCTTTCTTT,CSVPRRGWNTEAFF
TRBV9,TRBJ2-5,-,TRBD2,TGTGCCAGCAGCGTAGGTCCCGGACAGGGACTAGCGGGAGGTTTGGGGCAAGAGACCCAGTACTTC,CASSVGPGQGLAGGLGQETQYF
TRBV10-3,TRBJ2-3,few,-,TGTGCCTCCTCCTCCCGGGACTCCATCTTCACAGATACGCAGTATTTT,CASSSRDSIFTDTQYF
TRBV7-2,TRBJ2-3,-,TRBD1,TGTGCCAGCAGCTTGGCTGGGACAGGTACGCAGTATTTT,CASSLAGTGTQYF
TRBV30,TRBJ2-7,-,TRBD2,TGTGCCTGGGGTAGCGGGGGGAGCCTATACGAGCAGTACTTC,CAWGSGGSLYEQYF
TRBV7-2,TRBJ2-7,-,TRBD1,TGTGCCAGCAGCTTAGGGGGACAGCGTAGCTCCTACGAGCAGTACTTC,CASSLGGQRSSYEQYF
TRBV6-5,TRBJ2-1,few,-,TGTGCCAGCAGACACACTAGGACGGGAGAGCAGTTCTTC,CASRHTRTGEQFF
TRBV7-8,TRBJ2-3,-,-,TGTGCCAGCAGCTTAGTCGGCAGAGGGTTCACAGATACGCAGTATTTT,CASSLVGRGFTDTQYF
TRBV28,TRBJ2-5,-,-,TGTGCCAGCAGTTTACCCTTTATTCCCCAGTACTTC,CASSLPFIPQYF
TRBV6-1,TRBJ2-7,-,TRBD1,TGTGCCAGCAGTGATATCCTGTGGACAGGGACCAACTTC,CASSDILWTGTNF
TRBV7-9,TRBJ2-2,-,TRBD2,TGTGCCAGCAGCTGGACTAGCGGGACCCCCGGGGAGCTGTTTTTT,CASSWTSGTPGELFF
TRBV6-5,TRBJ2-5,few,TRBD1,TGTGCCAGCAGTACACGGAACAGGGGGGAGACCCAGTACTTC,CASSTRNRGETQYF
TRBV30,TRBJ1-2,few,-,TGTGCCTGGACCCCCGACAGTCGTAACTATGGCTACACCTTC,CAWTPDSRNYGYTF
TRBV11-2,TRBJ1-1,-,-,TGTGCCAGCAGCTTAACGGGGGTCATGAACACTGAAGCTTTCTTT,CASSLTGVMNTEAFF
TRBV6-6,TRBJ2-1,few,TRBD2,TGTGCCAGCAGGCCACTAGCGGGAGCAGATGAGCAGTTCTTC,CASRPLAGADEQFF
TRBV5-1,TRBJ2-2,few,-,TGCGCCAGCAGCGCCGCACAGGGTACCGGGGAGCTGTTTTTT,CASSAAQGTGELFF
TRBV30,TRBJ1-3,-,-,TGTGCCTCAGGGGAGCACGGAAACACCATATATTTT,CASGEHGNTIYF
TRBV7-9,TRBJ1-2,-,-,TGTGCCAGCAGCTTCATACAGGAAGATGGCTACACCTTC,CASSFIQEDGYTF
TRBV30,TRBJ2-1,few,-,TGTGCCTGGAGTCTTCAGGACAATGAGCAGTTCTTC,CAWSLQDNEQFF
TRBV27,TRBJ2-1,-,TRBD2,TGTGCCAGCAGTACCCAGGTAGCGGGAGGTGAGGAGCAGTTCTTC,CASSTQVAGGEEQFF
TRBV27,TRBJ2-5,few,-,TGTGCCAGCAGTTTACTCGGGAACCAAGAGACCCAGTACTTC,CASSLLGNQETQYF
TRBV7-9,TRBJ1-1,-,TRBD1,TGTGCCAGCAGCTTAGGGACAGGGGGCATCTCTGCTGAAGCTTTCTTT,CASSLGTGGISAEAFF
TRBV28,TRBJ1-2,-,TRBD1,TGTGCCAGCAGTTTATCAGGGGGACGGATGGGGGGCTACACCTTC,CASSLSGGRMGGYTF
TRBV7-9,TRBJ1-2,-,-,TGTGCCAGCAGCTTAAGGCAGCCCGAGAGGGGCTACACCTTC,CASSLRQPERGYTF
TRBV7-2,TRBJ2-6,-,-,TGTGCCAGCAGCTTAGGCGGGGTAGCTGGGGCCAACGTCCTGACTTTC,CASSLGGVAGANVLTF
TRBV18,TRBJ2-1,few,TRBD2,TGTGCCAGCTCACCACCTAGCGGGACCTCCTACAATGAGCAGTTCTTC,CASSPPSGTSYNEQFF
TRBV20-1,TRBJ2-1,few,-,TGCAGTGCTAGCTGGGGCGAAGAGCAGTTCTTC,CSASWGEEQFF
TRBV30,TRBJ2-3,few,TRBD2,TGTGCCTGGAGTGTACGCCCTAGCGGGAGGCCCTCAGATACGCAGTATTTT,CAWSVRPSGRPSDTQYF
TRBV29-1,TRBJ2-5,many,-,TGCAGCCATCGGGAACAAGAGACCCAGTACTTC,CSHREQETQYF
TRBV28,TRBJ1-2,-,-,TGTGCCAGCAGTTTATCCCAGGGGAAGGTCTATGGCTACACCTTC,CASSLSQGKVYGYTF
TRBV30,TRBJ2-1,-,TRBD2,TGTGCCTGGAGTAAAAACCGACTAGCGGGAATCATGTTCTTC,CAWSKNRLAGIMFF
TRBV4-2,TRBJ2-7,-,TRBD2,TGTGCCAGCAGCCAAGCCCGGGAGGAGCACTACGAGCAGTACTTC,CASSQAREEHYEQYF
TRBV4-1,TRBJ2-7,-,TRBD1,TGCGCCAGCAGCCAAGTGTCCGGGACAGGGTCCTACGAGCAGTACTTC,CASSQVSGTGSYEQYF
TRBV2,TRBJ1-5,-,-,TGTGCCAGCAGTGTGACGGGGAGCAATCAGCCCCAGCATTTT,CASSVTGSNQPQHF
TRBV12-5,TRBJ2-1,-,-,TGTGCTAGTGGTTCCCAGGGGATGAGCTCCTACAATGAGCAGTTCTTC,CASGSQGMSSYNEQFF
TRBV30,TRBJ2-5,-,-,TGTGCCTGGAGTGTCGGTAGCCAAGAGACCCAGTACTTC,CAWSVGSQETQYF
TRBV6-5,TRBJ2-7,-,-,TGTGCCAGCAGTTACTCGAGGTACTTGGGGGGCGAGCAGTACTTC,CASSYSRYLGGEQYF
TRBV29-1,TRBJ2-4,-,-,TGCAGCGTCCTACTACGGTCTGCGGCTGCCAAAAACATTCAGTACTTC,CSVLLRSAAAKNIQYF